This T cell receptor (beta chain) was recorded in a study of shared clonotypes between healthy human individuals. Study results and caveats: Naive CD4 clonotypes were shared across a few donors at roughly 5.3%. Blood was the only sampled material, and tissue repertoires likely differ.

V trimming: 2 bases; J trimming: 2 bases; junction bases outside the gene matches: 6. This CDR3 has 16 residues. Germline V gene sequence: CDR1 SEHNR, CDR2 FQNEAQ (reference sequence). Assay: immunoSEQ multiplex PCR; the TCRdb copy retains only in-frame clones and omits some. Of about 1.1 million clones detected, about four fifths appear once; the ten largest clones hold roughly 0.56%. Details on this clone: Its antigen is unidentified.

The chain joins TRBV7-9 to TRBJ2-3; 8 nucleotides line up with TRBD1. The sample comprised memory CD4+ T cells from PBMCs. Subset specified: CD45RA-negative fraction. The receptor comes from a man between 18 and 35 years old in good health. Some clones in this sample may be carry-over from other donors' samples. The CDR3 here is CASSLFGTGYTDTQYF. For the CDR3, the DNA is TGTGCCAGCAGCTTATTCGGGACAGGCTACACAGATACGCAGTATTTT. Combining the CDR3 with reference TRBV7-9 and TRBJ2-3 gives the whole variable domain DTGVSQNPRHKITKRGQNVTFRCDPISEHNRLYWYRQTLGQGPEFLTYFQNEAQLEKSRLLSDRFSAERPKGSFSTLEIQRTEQGDSAMYLCASSLFGTGYTDTQYFGPGTRLTVL.